This T cell receptor (beta chain) comes out of a study of CD8+ T cells in alopecia areata. In its sample, this clone was seen once. Its antigen is undetermined. V dropped 3 bases and J dropped 2 bases, with 8 bases sitting between them. The CDR3 runs to 14 residues. Germline V gene data show CDR1 as GTSNPN and CDR2 as SVGIG (reference sequence). The treatment is: oral pan-JAK inhibitor, 5-10 mg twice daily. Points from the study as a whole: Higher clonality than in normal scalp was seen in lesional scalp, especially alopecia totalis/universalis. Researchers say the link of baseline CD8+ expansion to response remains uncertain, with one nonresponder.

RNA, once extracted, was reverse transcribed into cDNA for use as the sequencing template. TCRdb's table, derived via immunoSEQ multiplex PCR, lists solely in-frame clones and lacks some. The sample has some 200,000 clones; roughly 53% are singletons. The material was CD8+ T cells sorted from blood, obtained at week 24, from a patient treated with tofacitinib. This receptor was obtained from a human donor with alopecia areata. This chain links TRBV30 with TRBJ1-6; D remains unclear. The CDR3 region has the DNA TGTGCCTGGAGCGGCGGACCCTATAATTCACCCCTCCACTTT. It is translated as CAWSGGPYNSPLHF.